The entry that follows covers one T cell receptor (beta chain) sequence. Its recognized antigen is unknown. There are no base qualities to consult, and no much larger clone falls within one base. The CDR3 holds 15 amino acids from the cysteine to the phenylalanine. Kept here is only the CDR3 DNA, which spans 45 bases and is read in frame from base 1. The V and J ends are trimmed by 2 bases and 7 bases, leaving 17 bases between them. Per the germline V gene, MGHRA is the CDR1 and YSYEKL is the CDR2. This sample was taken from a study of cytomegalovirus exposure and HLA in healthy donors listed by TCRdb under 2017. Regarding the study in general: An earlier analysis of more than 550 of the donors reported 250 to 350 Gb of sequence data and 117 million unique TCR beta sequences obtained from about 180 million T cells. About 300 gigabases of sequencing data and approximately 91 million unique TCR sequences made up an early release that covered several hundred HLA-typed donors. The genetic ancestry cluster associated with self-reported Caucasian donors included over 80% of the roughly 400 genotyped donors. The study aimed to test whether signatures of past pathogen exposure could be identified by cataloging public T cell receptors. The T cell repertoires of 550 to 850 subjects were profiled by immunosequencing and related to cytomegalovirus serostatus. Along with the roughly 610-subject first cohort, a separate validation cohort of 120 different subjects was used. The study combined high-throughput TCR immunosequencing, statistical association of individual TCRs with disease status, and machine learning to predict cytomegalovirus infection status. A later analysis re-analyzed previously published TCR beta repertoires from 500 to 700 donors and added high-resolution HLA genotyping to study TCR occurrence patterns. The later analysis used no new phenotypic data to find candidate immune exposures, relying instead on TCR beta sequences and their occurrence across donors. In an earlier analysis of roughly 580 of the donors, high-throughput TCR beta sequencing was used to judge whether each TCR beta V gene segment behaved as functional or pseudogenic. Donor age, sex, ethnicity and CMV serostatus were compiled together with the repertoire data. A later genetic analysis used genome-wide SNP genotypes for about 60% of the roughly 670 donors, treating that subset as a discovery cohort. Every repertoire in the discovery cohort had been generated on one and the same sequencing platform. Class I and class II HLA loci were covered by the typing at four-digit resolution. The number of typed donors differed by locus: roughly 620-630 for A, B, C, DRB1 and DQB1; some 500 for DQA1; approximately 610 for DPA1; and some 450 for DPB1. Because of strong linkage in the cohort, five DR-DQ haplotypes were treated as single units for association and clustering. On average, over 200,000 unique TCR beta nucleotide sequences were sequenced per donor among 350 to 400 genotyped donors of the cohort, with roughly a sixth of those sequences being non-productive. Broad study findings and their caveats: A later analysis found that HLA-associated TCR beta chains were more clonally expanded and had lower generation probabilities than equally common non-associated chains. This cohort had only TCR beta chains sequenced, and the lack of alpha or paired-chain data limited which features could be detected. Because counts were too low, more than 15 rarely observed V segments, including chromosome 9 orphons, were excluded from the earlier analysis of fewer than 650 of the donors. A few of the identified cytomegalovirus-associated TCR beta chains were confirmed in vitro to be specific for cytomegalovirus antigens. Assigning TCR associations to individual alleles was difficult when HLA alleles, especially DR and DQ, strongly co-occurred. A later genetic analysis associated a missense DCLRE1C variant with V-gene and J-gene trimming of TCR beta chains, and an independent cohort replicated the association. HLA typing was unavailable for some donors at each locus, so association tests used only the typed subset. The study listed 150 to 200 TCR beta chains as associated with cytomegalovirus. The 87-base-pair reads could not distinguish some IMGT-functional V segments, including TRBV6-2 and TRBV6-3, so those segments were excluded. A later analysis found that TCR association rates varied across HLA loci, with DRB1 alleles showing the most associated TCRs and HLA-C alleles the fewest. At a false discovery rate of 0.05, a later analysis linked 15,000 to 20,000 TCR beta sequences to specific HLA alleles. Most TCR sequences were observed very rarely across donors, whereas some public TCRs were present in many individuals. An earlier analysis of around 540 of the donors showed that most TCR beta V segments appeared in productive rearrangements either about 87% or about 30% of the time, which broadly matched IMGT annotations. A later genetic analysis reported fewer N-insertions in productive TCRs among donors in an Asian-associated ancestry cluster than the approximately 670-donor mean. A later analysis reported that several top co-occurrence clusters appeared linked to parvovirus B19, influenza, CMV and Epstein-Barr virus. According to the authors, the approach could potentially be generalized to other disease states and immunological phenotypes. Linkage disequilibrium might explain the correlated functional status among segregating V segments, but an unknown experimental factor could not be excluded. Presence/absence analyses assumed roughly uniform sequencing depth across donors, an assumption that may not hold. For the cohort, immune exposure information was limited to CMV serostatus. A cluster of highly shared sequence variants was judged likely to represent a technical artifact of the sequencing pipeline. In a later analysis, most CMV-associated TCR beta chains were found to appear HLA-restricted, with HLA associations seemingly driven largely by CMV exposure. A further reported finding was that TCR beta sequences accurately predicted the HLA-A and HLA-B alleles for most subjects in the first cohort. The classifier was reported to diagnose cytomegalovirus status with high specificity and sensitivity in both the original cohort and the validation cohort.

The library was obtained by the immunoSEQ multiplex PCR assay. The multiplex PCR relied on a mix of 60 forward primers for TCR Vbeta segments and 13 reverse primers for TCR Jbeta segments. The CDR3 region of rearranged TCR beta genes was amplified from genomic DNA with a multiplex PCR assay. On the Illumina HiSeq System, the amplified TCR beta libraries were sequenced as 87-base-pair reads. In the source study's methods: In a later analysis, roughly 80 million unique TCR beta chains were counted across the 650 to 750 repertoires, and around 10 million of these chains were shared by at least two donors. Raw reads were error-corrected and collapsed into unique sequences with a nearest-neighbor algorithm that merged closely related sequences to remove PCR and sequencing errors. Alignment of CDR3 sequences to IMGT reference sequences was used to assign V, D and J gene segments. For a sequence to be retained, a match of at least six nucleotides to both a V gene segment and a J gene segment was required. Rearrangements were classified as productive when the CDR3 lacked stop codons and remained in frame with V and J, and all other rearrangements were classified as non-productive. Following IMGT convention, CDR3 was defined as the stretch from the second conserved V-encoded cysteine up to the conserved J-encoded phenylalanine. The earlier analysis of 587 of the donors excluded sequences that lacked an unambiguous match to a single V gene segment. An earlier analysis of 587 of the donors classified V segments as functional when productive rearrangements were above 56.7% and as segregating when the standard deviation between donors was above 5%. A statistical classification framework was developed to diagnose cytomegalovirus status using the catalog of TCR beta chain sequences. In a later analysis, V and J genes were assigned by comparing TCR nucleotide sequences against IMGT/GENE-DB human TR gene sequences. A later analysis assigned CDR3 sequences and most-parsimonious VDJ recombination scenarios with the TCRdist pipeline. In a later analysis, every TCR beta chain was defined by the combination of its CDR3 amino acid sequence and its V-gene family, and reads without a unique V-gene family were dropped. As a way to deal with suspected cross-contamination and a sequencing artifact, a later analysis dropped 500 to 700 nucleotide sequences that were highly shared and had low generation probability. In a later analysis, a clonal expansion index was calculated for each public chain from normalized within-repertoire ranks of inferred template counts. Generation probabilities in a later analysis came from a VDJ recombination model fitted to out-of-frame rearrangements, and those results were checked against IGoR. Hypergeometric tests were used in a later analysis to score TCR-TCR, TCR-HLA and TCR-CMV co-occurrence, with a repertoire-size bias correction applied to the TCR pairs. To estimate false discovery rates, a later analysis permuted the HLA or CMV assignments 20 times. In a later analysis, co-occurring TCRs were grouped using DBSCAN, and TCRdist sequence similarity was added for clustering within HLA-allele-positive subsets. Co-occurrence clustering excluded repertoires with fewer than 30,000 or more than 120,000 public chains, plus five with anomalous nucleotide sharing. TCRdb retrieved this table from immuneACCESS and kept in-frame rearrangements only. Not all clones are present; in checked studies, unresolved V genes account for under half, and no reason is known for the remainder. That table gives V, J and clone size, and the DNA gave D and trimming. Across this sample there are nearly 110,000 clones, with about two thirds seen only once. The ten largest account for less than 3.5% of the sample.

The cohort comprised fewer than 750 healthy bone marrow donors. At the time of sampling, every cohort member was nominally healthy, though immune exposures that went unrecorded were likely present. The donor was CMV seronegative and was included in the group of hundreds of seronegative cohort members. A peripheral blood sample was collected from each donor, and TCR beta sequencing was performed on peripheral blood mononuclear cells. Genomic DNA was extracted from the blood cell samples with the Qiagen DNeasy Blood Extraction Kit. Sequencing was performed on PBMCs. Recombination joined TRBV4-1 with TRBJ2-5; the D gene cannot be resolved reliably. The source of this sequence is a female donor in good health and CMV-seronegative. The CDR3 reads as follows: CASSQLENQAGTQYF. The DNA is as follows: TGCGCCAGCAGCCAACTAGAAAACCAAGCCGGGACCCAGTACTTC.